This TCR beta chain was captured by sequencing in a study of CD4+ T cells in melanoma. CDR3 length equals 14 residues. Trimming pared 6 bases from V and 4 bases from J, leaving 15 bases between. Germline V gives CDR1 MNHEY, CDR2 SVGAGI. Concerning this clone: Its antigen remains unknown.

Broader study findings: Neoantigen-specific CD4+ T cells in melanoma reportedly had diverse differentiation states. A reported correlation linked neoantigen-specific CD4+ T cells to CD8+, macrophage and B cell function.

TCRdb keeps only in-frame clones here, not all; method: immunoSEQ multiplex PCR. The sample lists fewer than 150,000 clones, 80% to 95% occurring once. The chain carries TRBV6-5 and TRBJ1-2; no reliable D call. The source is a human donor with melanoma. CDR3 sequence (DNA): TGTGCCAGCAGACTAACGACGGGCGGCTATGGCTACACCTTC. It specifies CASRLTTGGYGYTF.